Described below is a single T cell receptor (beta chain) sequence and its context. The data belong to a study of CD8 T cells in Susac syndrome. On the study more broadly: When their blood was taken, patients with Susac syndrome were therapy-naive, taking corticosteroids, or taking intravenous immunoglobulin alone.

The V gene's germline CDR1 is SGDLS and CDR2 YYNGEE. The CDR3 length is 15 residues. Germline trimming cut 3 bases from V and 5 bases from J; bases unmatched to any gene: 7. RNA in amounts of about 0.5 to 1 ug was reverse transcribed with random hexamers. Amplification of TCR beta CDR3 used immunoSEQ multiplex PCR across 54 Vbeta and 13 Jbeta. Via MiXCR, TCRdb re-called the immunoSEQ multiplex PCR reads, giving one row per CDR3 protein. The profile covers just over 150,000 distinct CDR3 sequences, with approximately 95% appearing a single time and 0.15% to 0.2% taken by the ten largest. V is TRBV9 and J is TRBJ2-1; 8 nucleotides match TRBD1. Sequencing used CD4+ T cells from PBMCs. The clonotype originates from a human donor with Susac syndrome. CDR3 region: CASSGQGKGNNEQFF. CDR3 in DNA: TGTGCCAGCAGCGGACAGGGGAAGGGAAACAATGAGCAGTTCTTC.